These T cell receptor beta chains were read from a single sample in a study of yellow fever vaccine responses in identical twins. TCRdb ran MiXCR on the RT-PCR reads and lists one entry per CDR3 protein. There are 35,000 or so distinct CDR3 sequences in the sample; about 63% occur only once, and 4.5% lies in the top ten. The sequencing used T cells from blood (PBMCs), unsorted or a sorted subset (not recorded which), collected before or after yellow fever vaccination (not recorded which). The receptors were sampled from a woman aged 18-29 years who received the yellow fever vaccine. The CDR3 runs from the conserved cysteine through the conserved F or W. A D gene is named only where the DNA matches it firmly. Part of the rows lack a size; the others show once, few, many or a class for expanded clones.

v_gene,abundance,j_gene,d_gene,CDR3nt,CDR3aa
TRBV7-6,NA,TRBJ2-3,NA,TGTGCCAGCAGCTTATTGTCCACCACAGATACGCAGTATTTT,CASSLLSTTDTQYF
TRBV7-6,NA,TRBJ1-1,TRBD1,TGTGCCAGCAGCTTTAAGAAGGACAGGGGCACTGAAGCTTTCTTT,CASSFKKDRGTEAFF
TRBV5-1,NA,TRBJ2-3,NA,TGCGCCAGCAGCTCCGGGGGCGGAAGCACAGATACGCAGTATTTT,CASSSGGGSTDTQYF
TRBV12-3/TRBV12-4,NA,TRBJ1-1,NA,TGTGCCAGCAGTTCAAAGCCGGCCAGGGCGAACACTGAAGCTTTCTTT,CASSSKPARANTEAFF
TRBV11-1,NA,TRBJ1-2,TRBD1,TGTGCCAGCAGGAAAGGGACAGTCGATCTGAACTATGGCTACACCTTC,CASRKGTVDLNYGYTF
TRBV29-1,few,TRBJ1-5,NA,TGCAGCGTTGACGGGGGTCTTTGGCCCCAGCATTTT,CSVDGGLWPQHF
TRBV28,few,TRBJ1-5,NA,TGTGCCAGCACTGGACAGCCGTATAGCAATCAGCCCCAGCATTTT,CASTGQPYSNQPQHF
TRBV15,once,TRBJ2-1,TRBD2,TGTGCCACCAGCAGAGCGTTAGCGGGGGGGCAGGGTGAGCAGTTCTTC,CATSRALAGGQGEQFF
TRBV29-1,NA,TRBJ1-2,NA,TGCAGCGTTGGATCAGGACAGACCTGGGGCTACACCTTC,CSVGSGQTWGYTF
TRBV20-1,NA,TRBJ2-5,NA,TGCAGTGCTAGAGACAGTACACAAGAGACCCAGTACTTC,CSARDSTQETQYF
TRBV12-3/TRBV12-4,NA,TRBJ1-1,NA,TGTGCCAGCAGCCCTGGACAGACAGAAGCTTTCTTT,CASSPGQTEAFF
TRBV10-3,NA,TRBJ2-6,NA,TGTGCCACCCACTCTGGGGCCAACGTCCTGACTTTC,CATHSGANVLTF
TRBV11-3,NA,TRBJ2-4,NA,TGTGCCAGCAGCTTAGGACTAGTAGGTTCACTAGCCAAAAACATTCAGTACTTC,CASSLGLVGSLAKNIQYF
TRBV10-3,few,TRBJ2-1,NA,TGTGCCATCAGTGAGTTGGAGGGGACCTTCTACAATGAGCAGTTCTTC,CAISELEGTFYNEQFF
TRBV12-3/TRBV12-4,few,TRBJ2-7,NA,TGTGCCAGCAGTTCGGCTGGAGACTACGAGCAGTACTTC,CASSSAGDYEQYF
TRBV4-1,NA,TRBJ1-1,NA,TGCGCCAGCAGCCAAGATTGCTCGGTTGAAGCTTTCTTT,CASSQDCSVEAFF
TRBV20-1,NA,TRBJ1-5,NA,TGCAGTGCATTACGGAGATCCGAGGGGCTTGTGCCCCAGCATTTT,CSALRRSEGLVPQHF
TRBV10-3,NA,TRBJ1-6,NA,TGTGCCACCCGGGGTAGTGATTCACCCCTCCACTTT,CATRGSDSPLHF
TRBV12-3/TRBV12-4,few,TRBJ2-1,NA,TGTGCCAGTTGCGGTTTGGGGCTTTACAATGAGCAGTTCTTC,CASCGLGLYNEQFF
TRBV12-3/TRBV12-4,NA,TRBJ1-1,NA,TGTGCCAGCAGTTCCCAGGGACCACCCATGAACACTGAAGCTTTCTTT,CASSSQGPPMNTEAFF
TRBV7-2,NA,TRBJ2-5,NA,TGTGCCAGCAGCTTAGCACTGGACAGACAAGAGACCCAGTACTTC,CASSLALDRQETQYF
TRBV11-2,NA,TRBJ1-1,NA,TGTGCCAGCAGCTTAGGACGGTATTGGAACACTGAAGCTTTCTTT,CASSLGRYWNTEAFF
TRBV6-2/TRBV6-3,NA,TRBJ1-6,TRBD1,TGTGCCAGCACTGGACAGGGGACCTTCACCCTCCACTTT,CASTGQGTFTLHF
TRBV20-1,once,TRBJ2-1,TRBD2,TGCAGTGCCCCGGGACTAGCGGCTAATGAGCAGTTCTTC,CSAPGLAANEQFF
TRBV27,NA,TRBJ2-1,NA,TGTGCCAGCAGTTTGAACCCTTATTACAATGAGCAGTTCTTC,CASSLNPYYNEQFF
TRBV7-6,NA,TRBJ2-2,NA,TGTGCCATCAGCTTAGTTCTCTCCGGGGAGCTGTTTTTT,CAISLVLSGELFF
TRBV7-3,few,TRBJ2-3,NA,TGTGCCAGCAGCTTAATAAACCACTACACAGATACGCAGTATTTT,CASSLINHYTDTQYF
TRBV9,NA,TRBJ2-1,TRBD2,TGTGCCAGCAGCGCCTACCTAGCGGGAGGGCCCTACAATGAGCAGTTCTTC,CASSAYLAGGPYNEQFF
TRBV4-3,NA,TRBJ2-7,TRBD2,TGCGCCAGCAGCCAAGATCGGGGAGGGCGCGAGCAGTACTTC,CASSQDRGGREQYF
TRBV12-3/TRBV12-4,NA,TRBJ2-2,NA,TGTGCCAGCATCCGTCAACCGGGACTCAACACCGAGGTGCTGTTTTTT,CASIRQPGLNTEVLFF
TRBV10-3,NA,TRBJ1-1,NA,TGTGCCATCAGTAAAGACGTGGGCACTGAAGCTTTCTTT,CAISKDVGTEAFF
TRBV29-1,NA,TRBJ2-1,NA,TGCAGCGTTGAAGGATTTGCGGGACAATACAATGAGCAGTTCTTC,CSVEGFAGQYNEQFF
TRBV11-2,NA,TRBJ2-1,TRBD1,TGTGCCAGCAGCTTAGTCGCGGGGGGACAGGGGTTAGGGAATGAGCAGTTCTTC,CASSLVAGGQGLGNEQFF
TRBV11-3,NA,TRBJ2-5,NA,TGTGCCAGCAGCTTAGGGCTCTGGGGAGAGACCCAGTACTTC,CASSLGLWGETQYF
TRBV7-9,NA,TRBJ2-5,TRBD2,TGTGCCAGCAGCTTACTCCTAGCGGGAGCTGAGACCCAGTACTTC,CASSLLLAGAETQYF
TRBV4-2,NA,TRBJ1-1,NA,TGTGCCAGCAGGTCCGGGGGTAACACTGAAGCTTTCTTT,CASRSGGNTEAFF
TRBV20-1,NA,TRBJ2-5,TRBD1,TGCAGTGCTAGACTCCTAGGACAGGGAGGTGTTAAAGAGACCCAGTACTTC,CSARLLGQGGVKETQYF